This TCR beta chain was found in a study of shared clonotypes between healthy human individuals (dated by TCRdb to 2020 to 2022). The study in broad terms: Three men and two women, aged 18 to 49 years, made up the cohort. For each donor, CD4 naive and CD4 memory were each run on three plates, CD8 naive on two plates, and CD8 memory on one plate. Blood TCR repertoires of a handful of healthy adults were deeply sequenced to estimate repertoire size and the extent of clonotype sharing between individuals. Libraries were prepared and TCR repertoires were sequenced by different laboratories using diverse techniques, in order to increase sequencing depth and limit assay-specific biases. Between about 0.8 and 8.9 billion PBMCs per donor were obtained by leukapheresis. The investigation overall reported the following: The genetic and exposure-history diversity represented was limited by the small number of donors. Across a handful of donors, approximately 5% of naive CD4, approximately 3.6% of naive CD8, approximately 2.5% of memory CD4, and 0.4% to 0.45% of memory CD8 clonotypes were shared. Sampling was limited to blood, and TCR repertoires in tissue likely differ from TCR repertoires in blood. Naive subsets generally had larger estimated clonotype richness than memory subsets. Based on pairwise subsampling, the degree of clonotype sharing among donors was expected to be affected by sequencing depth. Incomplete sequencing was indicated by rarefaction of sorted-subset datasets, despite the large sequencing depth. Clonotypes shared by all four sorted-subset donors showed higher generation probabilities than non-shared clonotypes.

V is cut by 4 bases and J by 5 bases, and the space between the germline ends is 25 bases. From a lookup of the germline V gene, CDR1 and CDR2 are SGHNT and YENEEA. The CDR3 starts with the cysteine, ends with the phenylalanine, and has 18 residues. The DNA shown is the 54-base CDR3, in frame from base 1. For the CD8 naive samples, CD45RO-negative cells were positively selected for CCR7, yielding a CD45RA+CCR7+ population from which TemRA cells were excluded. Donors were healthy HIV-negative adults with no recently reported acute infections or vaccinations. Every donor was a Caucasian adult living in Nashville, Tennessee, USA. After blood collection by leukapheresis, PBMCs were isolated using Ficoll-Histopaque density gradient centrifugation and then cryopreserved in the vapor phase of liquid nitrogen. Analytical flow cytometry was used to check the purity and quantity of each magnetically sorted T cell population. Each sorted fraction had its genomic DNA isolated and then quantified by UV absorbance on a Nanodrop 2000c.

As for this clone: What this receptor recognizes is not known. No per-base quality is available; no much larger clone lies one base away.

TCR CDR3 regions were amplified from genomic DNA by multiplex PCR using the deep immunoSEQ assay. Extracted genomic DNA from each cell subset was distributed evenly across all wells of several immunoSEQ 96-well plates, and each plate was treated as a replicate. For sorted subsets, about 200 ng genomic DNA, equal to approximately 30,000 T cell genomes, was loaded into each replicate PCR. Purified libraries were measured with a Qubit 3.0 fluorometer, size-checked on a Bioanalyzer 2100, and measured again with the KAPA Library Quantification kit. A separate single-read 150-cycle Illumina NextSeq 550 flow cell was used to sequence each immunoSEQ 96-well plate. From the authors' description of their analysis: Because the immunoSEQ output included only junctional sequences and no quality scores, the filtering could not be the same as the filtering used for full-length reads. To assign V/J genes and CDR3, sequences were annotated using PyIR, a Python wrapper for IgBLAST v1.9, with IMGT germline references. Reads with weak V/J assignments (E-value above 1e-6), missing CDR3, stop codons, out-of-frame junctions, or ambiguous translated residues were removed. V3J clonotypes were defined by identical inferred V gene, J gene, and CDR3 amino acid sequence. Percentage overlap between repertoires was computed as shared unique clonotypes divided by the size of the smaller repertoire. Repertoire richness was assessed with RTK rarefaction, the Chao1 estimator, and Recon v2.1 estimates of unobserved clonotypes. OLGA was used to compute generation probabilities for all TCRbeta clonotypes that the gDNA method yielded from several donors. TCRdb limited this immuneACCESS table to in-frame rearrangements with V and J called. A share of clones is missing; checked studies link under half to unresolved V genes, and the rest is unexplained. Clone size and V and J calls were adopted from that table, with D and trimming inferred from the DNA. Present in this sample are about 870,000 clones, 80% to 95% of which were seen just once. Less than 25% of the sample lies in the top ten.

Material for sequencing was naive CD8+ T cells sorted from blood. The cell subset or site label, read with the paper, signifies: CD45RA+CCR7+. The chain joins TRBV11-3 to TRBJ2-3; the D segment could be TRBD2, given 6 matching bases. This receptor was obtained from a man younger than 40 in good health. Here is the DNA: TGTGCCAGCAGCTCCATACCCGCCGGGCTAGCGCTTATAGATACGCAGTATTTT. Its protein product is CASSSIPAGLALIDTQYF.